This T cell receptor beta chain emerged from a study of T-cell reconstitution after alpha-beta-depleted transplantation in children. CDR3 length: 15 residues. Trimming removed 5 bases from V and 6 bases from J; junction bases left unmatched: 9. Germline CDR1 reads SGHDT; CDR2 reads YYEEEE. TCRbeta library construction was performed incorporating unique molecular identifiers. TCRdb reprocessed the PCR reads with MiXCR, giving one entry per CDR3 protein. The data show 450,000 to 600,000 distinct CDR3 sequences, around 13% seen once. Study-level results: After one year, T-cell counts and TCRbeta diversity mostly came from new T cells. In some patients, recipient T cells and intrathymic progenitors surviving conditioning explained high day-60 diversity.

This clonotype turned up a few times. The antigen remains unidentified. The sequencing used PBMCs, mostly from graft donor cells, collected 360 days after TCRalphabeta/CD19-depleted stem cell transplant. This chain connects TRBV5-6 to TRBJ2-2; 8 bases map to TRBD1. The receptor was isolated from a male patient younger than 18 who had a stem cell transplant for acute myeloid leukemia, so the T cells may come from the graft donor. This CDR3 is CASSTPRGLPGELFF. The CDR3 DNA follows: TGTGCCAGCAGTACACCCAGGGGGCTCCCCGGGGAGCTGTTTTTT. The complete variable domain, with remaining parts taken from reference TRBV5-6 and TRBJ2-2, reads DAGVTQSPTHLIKTRGQQVTLRCSPKSGHDTVSWYQQALGQGPQFIFQYYEEEERQRGNFPDRFSGHQFPNYSSELNVNALLLGDSALYLCASSTPRGLPGELFFGEGSRLTVL.